These 19 T cell receptor beta chains originate from one sample sequenced in a study of a mutant IDH1 vaccine in newly diagnosed glioma. The sample's time point: week 47, end of study. Topical imiquimod accompanied each vaccine dose, which consisted of 300 ug of mutant IDH1 20-mer peptide. Data came from immunoSEQ multiplex PCR; TCRdb stores just in-frame clones and leaves some out. This sample has about 94,000 clones; around nine tenths occur once, and the top ten carry 0.6% to 0.95%. For these receptors, no antigen is known. The sequences come from PBMCs, collected from a glioma patient whose treatment included an IDH1 peptide vaccine. All receptors derive from a woman between 50 and 59 years old with glioma.

This chain links TRBV7-3 with TRBJ2-1; 8 bases map to TRBD2. The V segment lost 2 bases and the J segment 8 bases; nucleotides outside the gene matches: 5. Germline CDR1 reads SGHTA; CDR2 reads FQGTGA. This CDR3 is built from 14 residues. The CDR3 nucleotides are TGTGCCAGCAGCTTAGGGACTAGGACCTATGAGCAGTTCTTC. Translating gives CASSLGTRTYEQFF.

The V call is TRBV5-6, the J call TRBJ2-7; D is ambiguous. The CDR3 totals 12 residues. Trimming removed 1 base from V and 5 bases from J, with 7 bases in between. Germline lookup yields CDR1 SGHDT and CDR2 YYEEEE. CDR3 coding DNA: TGTGCCAGCAGCTTGTGGGTCCACGAGCAGTACTTC. It translates to CASSLWVHEQYF.

The chain uses TRBV7-2 and TRBJ2-1, with 8 bases lining up with TRBD1. Germline values: CDR1 SGHTA, CDR2 FQGNSA. Germline trimming cut 5 bases from V and 9 bases from J; bases unmatched to any gene: 9. CDR3 length equals 14 residues. CDR3 protein: CASSLGQGQGEQFF. For the CDR3, the DNA is TGTGCCAGCAGCCTCGGACAGGGTCAAGGTGAGCAGTTCTTC.

The chain joins TRBV2 to TRBJ1-1, with D tentatively TRBD1 (5 bases). This CDR3 spans 14 amino acids. CDR1 SNHLY and CDR2 FYNNEI come from the germline V gene. Trimming left V 6 bases short and J 1 base short, with 12 bases between. In DNA form, the CDR3 reads TGTGCCAGCAGCTTAAACGGGGCGAACACTGAAGCTTTCTTT. Translating gives CASSLNGANTEAFF.

The chain combines TRBV10-3 with TRBJ1-1; D call uncertain. The V end lost 0 bases, the J end lost 4 bases, and 9 bases lay between the germline ends. Per the germline V gene, CDR1 is ENHRY and CDR2 is SYGVKD. This CDR3 has 14 amino acids. The CDR3 region has the DNA TGTGCCATCAGTGAGTCGGGGAAAGGCACTGAAGCTTTCTTT. Translation: CAISESGKGTEAFF.

This chain uses TRBV4-1 with TRBJ2-7; TRBD1 matches at 9 bases. The V gene end was trimmed by 3 bases and the J gene end by 5 bases; junction bases not matched to a gene: 17. CDR1 MGHRA and CDR2 YSYEKL come from the germline V gene. The CDR3 runs 18 residues. CDR3 protein: CASSHTGGRDATVDEQYF. The DNA of the CDR3 is TGCGCCAGCAGCCATACAGGGGGCCGTGACGCGACGGTGGACGAGCAGTACTTC.

The chain employs TRBV18 and TRBJ2-7; the D call may be TRBD1 or TRBD2 (6 bases each). The CDR3 totals 13 residues. Germline-derived CDR1 and CDR2 are KGHSH and LQKENI. Trimming took off 3 bases at V and 5 bases at J, with 11 bases between the two ends. CDR3 protein: CASSPSGAHEQYF. Written as DNA, the CDR3 is TGTGCCAGCTCACCGTCGGGGGCCCACGAGCAGTACTTC.

This chain connects TRBV27 to TRBJ2-7; TRBD1 agrees at 7 bases. This CDR3 is built from 15 residues. Germline CDR1 is MNHEY and CDR2 is SMNVEV (reference sequence). With V trimmed by 4 bases and J by 0 bases, 6 bases remained unmatched. The CDR3 reads CASSSPGQISYEQYF. The CDR3 nucleotides are TGTGCCAGCAGTTCCCCGGGACAGATCTCCTACGAGCAGTACTTC.

The chain carries TRBV5-1 and TRBJ2-3; D remains ambiguous. The ends were cut back, 0 bases at V and 2 bases at J, with 7 bases in the middle. From germline, CDR1 is SGHRS and CDR2 YFSETQ. The CDR3 extends over 14 amino acids. CDR3 coding DNA: TGCGCCAGCAGCTTGGGATCACTCACAGATACGCAGTATTTT. This encodes CASSLGSLTDTQYF. The full variable domain, with the rest looked up from reference TRBV5-1 and TRBJ2-3, is KAGVTQTPRYLIKTRGQQVTLSCSPISGHRSVSWYQQTPGQGLQFLFEYFSETQRNKGNFPGRFSGRQFSNSRSEMNVSTLELGDSALYLCASSLGSLTDTQYFGPGTRLTVL.

The chain is built from TRBV5-1 and TRBJ2-1; 10 bases line up with TRBD2. J lost 0 bases, V lost 2 bases, and 5 bases had no gene match. The CDR3 is made up of 17 amino acids. Per germline, CDR1 SGHRS and CDR2 YFSETQ. CDR3 region: CASSFIAGGRSYNEQFF. CDR3 nucleotide sequence: TGCGCCAGCAGCTTCATAGCGGGGGGCCGCTCCTACAATGAGCAGTTCTTC. Combining the CDR3 with reference TRBV5-1 and TRBJ2-1 gives the whole variable domain KAGVTQTPRYLIKTRGQQVTLSCSPISGHRSVSWYQQTPGQGLQFLFEYFSETQRNKGNFPGRFSGRQFSNSRSEMNVSTLELGDSALYLCASSFIAGGRSYNEQFFGPGTRLTVL.

The genes are TRBV9 and TRBJ2-5; D is possibly TRBD2 (5 bases). Germline CDR1 reads SGDLS; CDR2 reads YYNGEE. The CDR3 consists of 14 residues. V gave up 4 bases and J gave up 3 bases, with 13 bases separating them. The CDR3 nucleotides read TGTGCCAGCAGCAAACGGGGAAACGAAGAGACCCAGTACTTC. As protein: CASSKRGNEETQYF.

V and J are TRBV7-6 and TRBJ2-2; TRBD2 is a possible D gene (6 bases). Trimming shortened V by 1 base and J by 4 bases, and 10 bases separated the two germline ends. The CDR3 totals 15 residues. Germline-derived CDR1 and CDR2 are SGHVS and FNYEAQ. DNA for the CDR3: TGTGCCAGCAGCTTAGGGGTAGCGGCCACCGGGGAGCTGTTTTTT. Its translation is CASSLGVAATGELFF.

The chain recombines TRBV9 with TRBJ1-4; TRBD1 matches at 9 bases. This CDR3 spans 15 amino acids. V was clipped by 2 bases and J by 4 bases; unmatched bases: 3. Germline CDR1 is SGDLS and CDR2 is YYNGEE. The CDR3 bases are TGTGCCAGCAGCGTCGGGACAGGGCTTAATGAAAAACTGTTTTTT. Translated: CASSVGTGLNEKLFF.

The table lists this clone with a few counts. V and J are TRBV7-8 and TRBJ2-7, with TRBD1 matching 8 bases. Per germline, CDR1 SGHVS and CDR2 FQNEAQ. Germline trimming cut 5 bases from V and 2 bases from J; bases unmatched to any gene: 8. This CDR3 spans 15 amino acids. Written as DNA, the CDR3 is TGTGCCAGCAGCACGACCGGGACAGGACCCTACGAGCAGTACTTC. Protein sequence: CASSTTGTGPYEQYF.

The rearrangement links TRBV10-2 to TRBJ1-2; D gene uncertain. The V gene lost 7 bases and the J gene lost 4 bases, with 10 bases spanning the gap. Per germline, CDR1 WSHSY and CDR2 SAAADI. The CDR3 runs 12 residues. CDR3 protein: CASTGGGYGYTF. The CDR3 DNA reads TGCGCCAGCACGGGAGGCGGCTATGGCTACACCTTC.

This chain links TRBV5-1 with TRBJ2-1, with a possible D match to TRBD2 (5 bases). Trimming stripped 7 bases from V and 6 bases from J, with 17 bases between. Germline V lookup: CDR1 SGHRS, CDR2 YFSETQ. The CDR3 consists of 14 residues. In DNA, the CDR3 is TGCGCCAGCGGCCGGGATCTGGCGGGCAATGAGCAGTTCTTC. It specifies CASGRDLAGNEQFF.

The CDR3 here is CAWNRVYNSPLHF. The CDR3 coding sequence is TGTGCCTGGAATCGGGTCTATAATTCACCCCTCCACTTT. The V and J genes are TRBV30 and TRBJ1-6; D is undetermined. The CDR3 totals 13 residues. Germline V CDR1 and CDR2: GTSNPN, SVGIG (reference sequence). V was shortened by 4 bases and J by 3 bases, with 7 bases between the two germline ends.

This chain uses TRBV13 with TRBJ2-7, with 9 bases that match TRBD1. The junction had 4 bases not matched to a gene; V was cut back by 6 bases and J by 1 base. In germline, CDR1 is PRHDT, CDR2 FYEKMQ (reference sequence). The CDR3 length is 14 residues. This CDR3 is CASRTGTGSYEQYF. The CDR3 coding sequence is TGTGCCAGCAGAACCGGGACAGGGTCCTACGAGCAGTACTTC.

The CDR3 nucleotides read TGTGCCAGTAGTATAGTCCCCGGGGGTCTAGGTCAGCCCCAGCATTTT. Protein product: CASSIVPGGLGQPQHF. This sequence joins TRBV19 and TRBJ1-5, with D perhaps TRBD1 (5 bases). In germline, CDR1 is LNHDA, CDR2 SQIVND (reference sequence). The length of the CDR3 is 16 residues. Trimming pared 1 base from V and 6 bases from J, leaving 16 bases between.